These 25 T cell receptor beta chains were sequenced from one sample in a study of blood T cell repertoires in COVID-19. Only in-frame clones appear in the TCRdb table, and some are missing; sequencing was by immunoSEQ multiplex PCR. The sample has more than 200,000 clones, roughly 89% seen once; the top ten hold approximately 4.1%. The material sequenced was PBMCs or T cells enriched from blood (not recorded which). Receptors originate from a young woman who had recovered from COVID-19.

This chain uses TRBV7-3 with TRBJ2-1; the match to TRBD1 covers 8 bases. The CDR3 consists of 15 residues. The V gene's germline CDR1 is SGHTA and CDR2 FQGTGA. The ends lost 4 bases at V and 3 bases at J; junction bases unmatched: 5. The CDR3 nucleotides are TGTGCCAGCAGCTACGGACAGGGTAGCTACAATGAGCAGTTCTTC. Encoded protein: CASSYGQGSYNEQFF.

CDR3 bases: TGTGCCACCCGCCCTGCAGGCAGGATTGTCTATGGCTACACCTTC. This translates into CATRPAGRIVYGYTF. The genes are TRBV28 and TRBJ1-2, with D uncertain. The CDR3 totals 15 residues. Germline loops: CDR1 MDHEN, CDR2 SYDVKM. Trimming stripped 10 bases from V and 4 bases from J, with 22 bases between.

The chain links TRBV12-3 or TRBV12-4 to TRBJ1-2; no firm D call. The V end lost 2 bases, the J end lost 3 bases, and 7 bases lay between the germline ends. The CDR3 has 13 residues. This CDR3 reads CASSLSRYYGYTF. DNA of the CDR3: TGTGCCAGCAGTTTATCGCGGTACTATGGCTACACCTTC.

This sequence joins TRBV7-9 and TRBJ2-7; 7 nucleotides align to TRBD2. Germline trimming cut 3 bases from V and 5 bases from J; bases unmatched to any gene: 16. Germline loops: CDR1 SEHNR, CDR2 FQNEAQ (reference sequence). CDR3 length: 17 residues. The CDR3 sequence is CASSLGALGGSFNEQYF. In nucleotides, the CDR3 is TGTGCCAGCAGCTTGGGCGCCCTGGGGGGGTCATTCAACGAGCAGTACTTC.

The chain combines TRBV7-2 with TRBJ1-2, with TRBD1 identical over 8 bases. This CDR3 contains 17 residues. V gave up 5 bases and J gave up 5 bases; unmatched junction bases: 16. Germline CDR1 SGHTA, CDR2 FQGNSA. The CDR3 nucleotides read TGTGCCAGCAGCCCGGATGGACAGGGACGTCCCTTTTATGGCTACACCTTC. Translation: CASSPDGQGRPFYGYTF.

The CDR3 sequence is CASSSDSPSSGNTIYF. The CDR3, as DNA: TGTGCCAGCAGTTCCGACAGCCCCAGCTCTGGAAACACCATATATTTT. The chain is built from TRBV6-6 and TRBJ1-3, with D perhaps matching TRBD1 (5 bases). The germline gives CDR1 MNHNY, CDR2 SVGAGI (reference sequence). V lost 4 bases and J 0 bases, leaving 13 bases between the germline ends. This CDR3 spans 16 amino acids.

This chain connects TRBV5-5 to TRBJ2-7; 8 bases are shared with TRBD2. The CDR3 is 17 residues long. From germline, CDR1 is SGHKS and CDR2 YYEKEE (reference sequence). The trim removed 3 bases at V and 5 bases at J, leaving 16 bases unmatched. The CDR3 DNA reads as TGTGCCAGCAGCTCCTTTCCCGGGAGGGGCGTATCGGACGAGCAGTACTTC. Its protein product is CASSSFPGRGVSDEQYF.

V and J are TRBV29-1 and TRBJ2-3, with D possibly matching TRBD2 (7 bases). V gave up 2 bases and J gave up 4 bases, with 13 bases separating them. Germline CDR1 and CDR2: SQVTM and ANQGSEA. The CDR3 runs to 14 residues. The CDR3 sequence is CSVESGRTADTQYF. The CDR3 DNA reads TGCAGCGTTGAATCCGGGAGGACAGCAGATACGCAGTATTTT.

This clone was seen a handful of times. The chain combines TRBV30 with TRBJ2-2; possibly TRBD1 for D (5 bases). Between the trimmed V and J ends, which lost 1 base and 3 bases, there was a span of 12 bases. The germline gives CDR1 GTSNPN, CDR2 SVGIG (reference sequence). The CDR3 runs 15 residues. The CDR3 nucleotides read TGTGCCTGGAGTGGGGCAGGGTGGTACACCGGGGAGCTGTTTTTT. Its translation is CAWSGAGWYTGELFF. The full variable domain, in which reference TRBV30 and TRBJ2-2 provide the parts outside the CDR3, is SQTIHQWPATLVQPVGSPLSLECTVEGTSNPNLYWYRQAAGRGLQLLFYSVGIGQISSEVPQNLSASRPQDRQFILSSKKLLLSDSGFYLCAWSGAGWYTGELFFGEGSRLTVL.

The chain employs TRBV7-9 and TRBJ1-3; the match to TRBD1 covers 10 bases. Germline loops: CDR1 SEHNR, CDR2 FQNEAQ (reference sequence). Trimming took 0 bases from V and 8 from J; bases not matched to a gene: 7. The CDR3 is 16 residues long. The CDR3 DNA reads as TGTGCCAGCAGCTTAGCGCCCGGGGACAGGGGACACACCATATATTTT. This gives the protein CASSLAPGDRGHTIYF.

The rearrangement joins TRBV27 to TRBJ2-3; 8 bases fit TRBD2. The CDR3 consists of 16 residues. The germline CDR1 and CDR2 sequences are MNHEY and SMNVEV (reference sequence). V lost 6 bases, J lost 2 bases, and 10 bases stayed unmatched. The CDR3 region is CASSPQTSGVTDTQYF. As DNA, the CDR3 is TGTGCCAGCAGCCCCCAAACTAGCGGAGTCACAGATACGCAGTATTTT.

CDR3 region: CASSLGGGPYEQYF. The DNA for the CDR3 is TGTGCCAGCAGCTTAGGGGGGGGTCCCTACGAGCAGTACTTC. This chain links TRBV7-8 with TRBJ2-7; 7 bases are a match to TRBD2. V lost 1 base to trimming and J lost 2 bases; unmatched junction nucleotides: 2. Germline V gene lookup returns CDR1 SGHVS and CDR2 FQNEAQ. This CDR3 spans 14 amino acids.

V is TRBV9 and J is TRBJ1-1, with 7 bases matching TRBD1. In germline, CDR1 is SGDLS, CDR2 YYNGEE. J was trimmed by 2 bases and V by 2 bases; bases with no gene match: 6. CDR3 length: 15 residues. The CDR3 DNA follows: TGTGCCAGCAGCGTCACGGACAGGCTAAACACTGAAGCTTTCTTT. This gives the protein CASSVTDRLNTEAFF.

The chain joins TRBV7-2 to TRBJ1-2; D gene unclear. This CDR3 has 16 amino acids. The V end was cut by 1 base, the J end by 7 bases, with 19 bases between. The germline CDR1 and CDR2 sequences are SGHTA and FQGNSA. The CDR3 coding sequence is TGTGCCAGCAGCTTAGAACTAGGTCGGGCGGGGAGTGGCTACACCTTC. This sequence encodes CASSLELGRAGSGYTF. Full variable domain (missing parts from reference TRBV7-2 and TRBJ1-2): GAGVSQSPSNKVTEKGKDVELRCDPISGHTALYWYRQSLGQGLEFLIYFQGNSAPDKSGLPSDRFSAERTGGSVSTLTIQRTQQEDSAVYLCASSLELGRAGSGYTFGSGTRLTVV.

This chain connects TRBV28 to TRBJ1-3, with D maybe TRBD1 (6 bases). The CDR3 contains 15 residues. Per germline, CDR1 MDHEN and CDR2 SYDVKM. With 3 bases removed from V and 3 bases from J, the gap between germline ends came to 12 bases. The chain's CDR3 is CASSFTGTYGNTIYF. The CDR3, as DNA: TGTGCCAGCAGTTTCACTGGGACATATGGAAACACCATATATTTT. Full variable domain (rest looked up from reference TRBV28 and TRBJ1-3): DVKVTQSSRYLVKRTGEKVFLECVQDMDHENMFWYRQDPGLGLRLIYFSYDVKMKEKGDIPEGYSVSREKKERFSLILESASTNQTSMYLCASSFTGTYGNTIYFGEGSWLTVV.

This chain joins TRBV20-1 and TRBJ1-1; D call uncertain. Looked up from germline, CDR1 is DFQATT and CDR2 is SNEGSKA (reference sequence). CDR3 length equals 14 residues. Trimming pared 3 bases from V and 3 bases from J, leaving 14 bases between. CDR3 protein: CSASPPPRDTEAFF. The CDR3, as DNA: TGCAGTGCTAGTCCGCCGCCCCGCGACACTGAAGCTTTCTTT.

The chain links TRBV5-1 to TRBJ2-7; tentatively, D is TRBD1 (6 bases). The CDR3 totals 14 residues. Germline loops: CDR1 SGHRS, CDR2 YFSETQ. V dropped 5 bases and J dropped 3 bases, with 15 bases sitting between them. In DNA form, the CDR3 reads TGCGCCAGCAGTCCCAACCGAGGGGGCTACGAGCAGTACTTC. Amino acid sequence: CASSPNRGGYEQYF.

V is TRBV28 and J is TRBJ2-1; TRBD1 matches 9 bases. The V gene end was trimmed by 10 bases and the J gene end by 7 bases; junction bases not matched to a gene: 11. The CDR3 consists of 14 residues. The germline V gene encodes CDR1 MDHEN and CDR2 SYDVKM. The CDR3 loop is CATRRGTGRNEQFF. In DNA, the CDR3 is TGTGCCACCCGACGAGGGACAGGGAGGAATGAGCAGTTCTTC.

The J gene is TRBJ2-5, the V gene TRBV7-9; no definite D call. The CDR3 runs 14 residues. The V gene's germline CDR1 is SEHNR and CDR2 FQNEAQ (reference sequence). V dropped 2 bases and J dropped 5 bases, with 12 bases sitting between them. The CDR3 coding sequence is TGTGCCAGCAGCTTATCGGTCTCCACCGAGACCCAGTACTTC. Translated, it gives CASSLSVSTETQYF.

The V gene is TRBV6-5, the J gene TRBJ2-7, with 7 nucleotides matching TRBD1. The CDR3 runs 15 residues. The trim removed 6 bases at V and 2 bases at J, leaving 10 bases unmatched. Germline V gene lookup returns CDR1 MNHEY and CDR2 SVGAGI. This CDR3 reads CASSRPWDSPYEQYF. CDR3 DNA sequence: TGTGCCAGCAGCCGACCCTGGGACAGTCCCTACGAGCAGTACTTC.

The chain joins TRBV7-9 to TRBJ1-5; 8 bases line up with TRBD1. V lost 4 bases to trimming and J lost 4 bases; unmatched junction nucleotides: 9. The CDR3 sequence is 16 residues long. Germline assignment: CDR1 SEHNR and CDR2 FQNEAQ (reference sequence). CDR3 DNA: TGTGCCAGCAGCTCACCGACAGGGGTCGGGAATCAGCCCCAGCATTTT. Its protein is CASSSPTGVGNQPQHF.

The chain recombines TRBV19 with TRBJ2-4; 8 nucleotides match TRBD2. The germline gives CDR1 LNHDA, CDR2 SQIVND (reference sequence). J lost 8 bases, V lost 4 bases, and 13 bases had no gene match. The CDR3 runs 16 residues. The CDR3 loop reads CASSTPRGGARDIQYF. CDR3 in DNA: TGTGCCAGTAGTACCCCACGGGGGGGGGCGAGAGACATTCAGTACTTC.

The rearrangement links TRBV7-4 to TRBJ2-7; 8 positions match TRBD2. CDR1 and CDR2 (germline): SGHVT, SQSDAQ. J was trimmed by 0 bases and V by 7 bases; bases with no gene match: 14. This CDR3 region has 17 residues. CDR3 coding DNA: TGTGCCAGCACCTATAGCGGGATACACCTCAACTCCTACGAGCAGTACTTC. Translating it yields CASTYSGIHLNSYEQYF. The complete variable domain, with remaining parts taken from reference TRBV7-4 and TRBJ2-7, reads GAGVSQSPRYKVAKRGRDVALRCDSISGHVTLYWYRQTLGQGSEVLTYSQSDAQRDKSGRPSGRFSAERPERSVSTLKIQRTEQGDSAVYLCASTYSGIHLNSYEQYFGPGTRLTVT.

In its sample, this clone was seen once. The chain carries TRBV19 and TRBJ2-7; 7 bases align to TRBD1. Germline lookup yields CDR1 LNHDA and CDR2 SQIVND (reference sequence). V shed 4 bases and J 7 bases; nucleotides not matched to a gene: 7. This CDR3 has 13 residues. The CDR3 DNA reads TGTGCCAGTAGTACTCGACAGGGCTGGGAGCAGTACTTC. It yields the protein CASSTRQGWEQYF.

This chain connects TRBV28 to TRBJ2-7; 7 bases are a match to TRBD1. The junction had 7 bases not matched to a gene; V was cut back by 5 bases and J by 3 bases. CDR3 size: 14 residues. CDR1 is MDHEN and CDR2 is SYDVKM in the germline V gene. The CDR3 DNA sequence: TGTGCCAGCAGTGTTGACAGGGACGGCTACGAGCAGTACTTC. This sequence encodes CASSVDRDGYEQYF.